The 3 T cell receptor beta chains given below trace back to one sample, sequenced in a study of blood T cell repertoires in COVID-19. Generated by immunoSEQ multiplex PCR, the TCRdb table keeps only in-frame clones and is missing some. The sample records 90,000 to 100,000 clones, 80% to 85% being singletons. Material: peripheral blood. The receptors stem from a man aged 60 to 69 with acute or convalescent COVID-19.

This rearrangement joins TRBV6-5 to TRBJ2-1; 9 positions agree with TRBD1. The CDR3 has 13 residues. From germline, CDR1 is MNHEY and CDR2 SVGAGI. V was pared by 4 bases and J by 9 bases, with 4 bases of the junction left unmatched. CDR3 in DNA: TGTGCCAGCAGTTTACAGGGGGCGGGTGAGCAGTTCTTC. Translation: CASSLQGAGEQFF.

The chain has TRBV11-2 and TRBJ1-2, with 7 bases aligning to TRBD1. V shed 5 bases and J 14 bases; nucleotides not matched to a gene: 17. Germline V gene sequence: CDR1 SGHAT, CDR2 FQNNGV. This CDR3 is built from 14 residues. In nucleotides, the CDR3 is TGTGCCAGCAGCCCGGAGTTGGGACAGTTTTCTTTGACCTTC. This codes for CASSPELGQFSLTF.

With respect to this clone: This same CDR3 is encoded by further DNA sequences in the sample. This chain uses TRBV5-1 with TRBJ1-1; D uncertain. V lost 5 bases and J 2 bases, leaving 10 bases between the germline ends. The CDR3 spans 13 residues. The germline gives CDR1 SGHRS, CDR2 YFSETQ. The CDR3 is CASSPNRNTEAFF. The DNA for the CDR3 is TGCGCCAGCAGTCCGAACAGAAACACTGAAGCTTTCTTT.